One and the same sample provided the 32 T cell receptor beta chains below, sequenced in a study of identical twins. TCRdb fed the 5' RACE reads into MiXCR, producing one record per CDR3 protein. The sample records fewer than 250,000 distinct CDR3 sequences, roughly a tenth being singletons. The material sequenced was memory (CD45RO+) T cells sorted from blood. Receptors were obtained from a woman younger than 30 in good health.

V gene TRBV4-2 combines with J gene TRBJ2-2; 12 bases are a match to TRBD2. Germline CDR1 reads LGHNA; CDR2 reads YNFKEQ. The CDR3 is made up of 16 amino acids. V dropped 5 bases and J dropped 5; count of bases not matched to a gene: 6. CDR3 amino acids: CASSGLAGSSTGELFF. As DNA, the CDR3 is TGTGCCAGCAGCGGACTAGCGGGGTCCTCGACCGGGGAGCTGTTTTTT.

This clonotype was counted only a few times. The chain employs TRBV20-1 and TRBJ1-1; D is possibly TRBD1 (5 bases). The CDR3 spans 14 residues. Trimming took off 1 base at V and 0 bases at J, with 9 bases between the two ends. CDR1 DFQATT and CDR2 SNEGSKA come from the germline V gene (reference sequence). CDR3 bases: TGCAGTGCTAGAGTCGACAGCCTGAACACTGAAGCTTTCTTT. Its protein product is CSARVDSLNTEAFF.

This clonotype was detected a few times. The chain uses TRBV4-3 and TRBJ2-6; D call uncertain. The germline CDR1 and CDR2 sequences are LGHNA and YSLEER. The CDR3 consists of 15 residues. Trimming removed 8 bases at V and 4 bases at J, with 15 bases between. The CDR3 nucleotides read TGCGCCAGCGGACGGAGTCCAGGAGGGGCCAACGTCCTGACTTTC. This codes for CASGRSPGGANVLTF.

V usage is TRBV20-1 and J usage is TRBJ1-2, with D perhaps TRBD1 (6 bases). Germline CDR1 is DFQATT and CDR2 is SNEGSKA (reference sequence). The CDR3 is 14 residues long. Trimming took off 3 bases at V and 3 bases at J, with 14 bases between the two ends. CDR3: CSARLDSSYYGYTF. CDR3 coding DNA: TGCAGTGCTAGGTTGGACAGTTCATACTATGGCTACACCTTC.

The genes are TRBV9 and TRBJ2-1, with no clear D. V lost 0 bases to trimming and J lost 2 bases, with 9 bases between them. Germline V gene sequence: CDR1 SGDLS, CDR2 YYNGEE. This CDR3 has 15 amino acids. DNA for the CDR3: TGTGCCAGCAGCGTAGGGCGGCAGGCCTACAATGAGCAGTTCTTC. It codes for CASSVGRQAYNEQFF.

The CDR3 loop is CASRTVAGRETQYF. CDR3 nucleotide sequence: TGCGCCAGCCGGACAGTCGCCGGAAGAGAGACCCAGTACTTC. J is TRBJ2-5 and V is TRBV5-1; D is possibly TRBD1 (6 bases). Germline V gene sequence: CDR1 SGHRS, CDR2 YFSETQ. V was cut by 7 bases and J by 4 bases, with 17 bases left in between. The CDR3 runs 14 residues.

This clonotype was seen many times. The J gene is TRBJ2-7, the V gene TRBV12-3 or TRBV12-4; D is unclear. The CDR3 extends over 14 amino acids. The V and J ends lost 5 bases and 0 bases respectively, with 11 bases between them. The CDR3 sequence is CASSPVSSSYEQYF. The CDR3 DNA reads TGTGCCAGCAGTCCGGTGTCGAGCTCCTACGAGCAGTACTTC.

This clonotype showed up many times. The V call is TRBV18, the J call TRBJ1-2, with 8 bases that match TRBD1. V shed 3 bases, J shed 7 bases, and the junction held 10 bases outside the gene matches. Germline CDR1 KGHSH, CDR2 LQKENI. The CDR3 is 15 amino acids. DNA of the CDR3: TGTGCCAGCTCACCGGGGGCTGGACAGGGAGGTGGCTACACCTTC. Its translation is CASSPGAGQGGGYTF.

The chain couples TRBV6-6 to TRBJ1-4, with D uncertain. Trimming cost V 4 bases and J 5 bases, with 8 bases left between them. In germline, CDR1 is MNHNY, CDR2 SVGAGI (reference sequence). There are 13 residues in the CDR3. CDR3 sequence reads: CASSSRSNEKLFF. CDR3 nucleotide sequence: TGTGCCAGCAGTTCCCGTTCGAATGAAAAACTGTTTTTT.

By sample share, this clonotype is medium-sized (0.01 to 0.1%). The chain recombines TRBV6-2 or TRBV6-3 with TRBJ2-2; D may be TRBD2 (5 bases). Trimming removed 0 bases from V and 3 bases from J, with 5 bases in between. Germline CDR1 MNHEY, CDR2 SVGEGT. This CDR3 is 14 amino acids long. CDR3: CASSYSLDTGELFF. The CDR3 DNA sequence: TGTGCCAGCAGTTACTCACTAGACACCGGGGAGCTGTTTTTT.

This clonotype was detected many times. The genes are TRBV9 and TRBJ1-4; D is unresolved. The germline gives CDR1 SGDLS, CDR2 YYNGEE. The CDR3 is 12 residues long. V gave up 4 bases and J gave up 8 bases, with 9 bases separating them. This chain's CDR3 is CASSPGGEKLFF. The CDR3, as DNA: TGTGCCAGCAGCCCAGGTGGGGAAAAACTGTTTTTT.

The chain recombines TRBV15 with TRBJ2-5; D not resolved. The CDR3 consists of 15 residues. Germline-derived CDR1 and CDR2 are LNHNV and YYDKDF (reference sequence). The V gene lost 0 bases and the J gene lost 0 bases, with 8 bases spanning the gap. Here the CDR3 reads CATSREQPHQETQYF. CDR3 nucleotide sequence: TGTGCCACCAGCAGAGAACAGCCGCACCAAGAGACCCAGTACTTC.

The CDR3: CASSSPPGRNTDTQYF. In DNA form, the CDR3 reads TGTGCCAGCAGTTCTCCACCGGGACGGAACACAGATACGCAGTATTTT. The rearrangement links TRBV7-9 to TRBJ2-3; D may match TRBD1 or TRBD2 (5 bases each). V gave up 6 bases and J gave up 2 bases, with 18 bases separating them. This CDR3 spans 16 amino acids. Germline assignment: CDR1 SEHNR and CDR2 FQNEAQ (reference sequence).

This clonotype was observed at least ten times. The chain uses TRBV5-1 and TRBJ2-7; 10 nucleotides line up with TRBD2. V lost 7 bases to trimming and J lost 4 bases; unmatched junction nucleotides: 5. This CDR3 is built from 13 residues. Germline CDR1 is SGHRS and CDR2 is YFSETQ. The CDR3 DNA follows: TGCGCCAGCCGGCAGCGGGAGGGGTACGAGCAGTACTTC. Protein sequence: CASRQREGYEQYF.

This clonotype was detected a few times. The gene calls are TRBV7-2 and TRBJ1-2, with D hard to call. The CDR3 runs to 13 residues. The germline CDR1 and CDR2 sequences are SGHTA and FQGNSA. The V gene lost 2 bases and the J gene lost 1 base, with 5 bases spanning the gap. CDR3 DNA sequence: TGTGCCAGCAGCTTATTCGATAACTATGGCTACACCTTC. It specifies CASSLFDNYGYTF.

The chain recombines TRBV4-3 with TRBJ2-7; 9 bases match TRBD1. The germline gives CDR1 LGHNA, CDR2 YSLEER. The CDR3 totals 18 residues. V was pared by 0 bases and J by 5 bases, with 14 bases of the junction left unmatched. CDR3 bases: TGCGCCAGCAGCCAAGATGCGGGCCTCCGGGACAGGGTCAACGAGCAGTACTTC. This encodes CASSQDAGLRDRVNEQYF.

The table lists this clonotype with many counts. This chain uses TRBV11-2 with TRBJ2-7; no clear D gene. This CDR3 has 11 residues. Germline lookup yields CDR1 SGHAT and CDR2 FQNNGV. V was shortened by 4 bases and J by 6 bases, with 7 bases between the two germline ends. CDR3 region: CASSSTLEQYF. The CDR3 DNA reads as TGTGCCAGCAGCTCGACACTCGAGCAGTACTTC.

By sample share, this clonotype is medium-sized. The rearrangement uses TRBV6-1 and TRBJ1-1; no definite D call. This CDR3 spans 15 amino acids. V was pared by 6 bases and J by 2 bases, with 16 bases between. The V gene's germline CDR1 is MNHNS and CDR2 SASEGT. CDR3 region: CASRVKGGINTEAFF. The CDR3 DNA reads as TGTGCCAGCAGGGTTAAGGGAGGGATCAACACTGAAGCTTTCTTT.

The genes are TRBV30 and TRBJ2-7; D is unclear. Germline loops: CDR1 GTSNPN, CDR2 SVGIG (reference sequence). V lost 4 bases and J lost 1, with 8 bases in between. This CDR3 region has 12 residues. This CDR3 is CAWTRRSYEQYF. CDR3 nucleotides: TGTGCCTGGACCCGGCGTTCCTACGAGCAGTACTTC.

The chain carries TRBV6-1 and TRBJ1-6, with 7 positions matching TRBD1. The V gene's germline CDR1 is MNHNS and CDR2 SASEGT. With 6 bases clipped from V and 6 bases from J, the junction kept 5 bases outside the gene matches. The CDR3 loop spans 14 amino acids. The CDR3 loop reads CASRPGQPNSPLHF. CDR3 nucleotides: TGTGCCAGCAGACCGGGACAGCCTAATTCACCCCTCCACTTT.

V and J are TRBV3-1 and TRBJ1-3; D might be TRBD1 (5 bases). Germline V gene sequence: CDR1 LGHDT, CDR2 YNNKEL (reference sequence). This CDR3 region has 14 residues. V was trimmed by 4 bases and J by 4 bases, leaving 11 bases between them. The CDR3 loop reads CASSLGTGGNTIYF. CDR3 in DNA: TGTGCCAGCAGCCTCGGGACTGGGGGAAACACCATATATTTT.

This clonotype was counted ten times or more. V usage is TRBV5-1 and J usage is TRBJ2-5, with D maybe TRBD1 (6 bases). Trimming shortened V by 4 bases and J by 3 bases, and 13 bases separated the two germline ends. The germline gives CDR1 SGHRS, CDR2 YFSETQ. This CDR3 contains 14 residues. This chain's CDR3 is CASSQQGTEETQYF. For the CDR3, the DNA is TGCGCCAGCAGCCAACAGGGTACGGAAGAGACCCAGTACTTC.

The chain couples TRBV11-2 to TRBJ2-4, with 14 bases aligning to TRBD2. CDR1 and CDR2 from the germline V gene are SGHAT and FQNNGV. The CDR3 is made up of 18 amino acids. Germline trimming cut 2 bases from V and 8 bases from J; bases unmatched to any gene: 11. CDR3 residues: CASSLLPGTSGSGYIQYF. The CDR3 DNA follows: TGTGCCAGCAGCTTACTGCCTGGGACTAGCGGGAGTGGGTACATTCAGTACTTC. Drawing the rest from reference TRBV11-2 and TRBJ2-4, the complete variable domain is EAGVAQSPRYKIIEKRQSVAFWCNPISGHATLYWYQQILGQGPKLLIQFQNNGVVDDSQLPKDRFSAERLKGVDSTLKIQPAKLEDSAVYLCASSLLPGTSGSGYIQYFGAGTRLSVL.

V gene TRBV18 combines with J gene TRBJ1-1; the D is unclear. Germline-derived CDR1 and CDR2 are KGHSH and LQKENI. This CDR3 is 12 amino acids long. Trimming took 4 bases from V and 2 from J, leaving 5 bases between them. The CDR3 spells CASSRSNTEAFF. The CDR3 coding sequence is TGTGCCAGCTCACGAAGTAACACTGAAGCTTTCTTT.

In its sample, this clonotype was seen a few times. This sequence joins TRBV11-2 and TRBJ2-3, with D uncertain. Germline V CDR1 and CDR2: SGHAT, FQNNGV. This CDR3 is built from 13 residues. V shed 5 bases and J shed 9 bases, with 15 bases lying between them. CDR3 DNA sequence: TGTGCCAGCAGCCCCACCCTAGTCGCGACGCAGTATTTT. This sequence encodes CASSPTLVATQYF.

V gene TRBV11-2 combines with J gene TRBJ1-1, with D hard to call. With 2 bases removed from V and 2 bases from J, the gap between germline ends came to 12 bases. CDR1 and CDR2 (germline): SGHAT, FQNNGV. CDR3 length: 15 amino acids. The chain's CDR3 is CASSLQLAPNTEAFF. The CDR3 nucleotides read TGTGCCAGCAGCTTACAACTTGCCCCTAACACTGAAGCTTTCTTT.

This clonotype was counted many times. The chain carries TRBV6-1 and TRBJ2-5; D not certain. Germline V gene sequence: CDR1 MNHNS, CDR2 SASEGT. The CDR3 covers 10 residues. V was shortened by 5 bases and J by 5 bases, with 3 bases between the two germline ends. The CDR3 nucleotides read TGTGCCAGCAGTCGGGAGACCCAGTACTTC. Its translation: CASSRETQYF.

The chain employs TRBV5-1 and TRBJ2-3; 7 bases map to TRBD2. This CDR3 region has 16 residues. The V gene end was trimmed by 4 bases and the J gene end by 0 bases; junction bases not matched to a gene: 8. CDR1 SGHRS and CDR2 YFSETQ come from the germline V gene. CDR3: CASSTGGSTSTDTQYF. The CDR3, as DNA: TGCGCCAGCAGCACGGGGGGATCTACTAGCACAGATACGCAGTATTTT.

This chain connects TRBV4-2 to TRBJ2-5; no clear D gene. Germline-derived CDR1 and CDR2 are LGHNA and YNFKEQ. CDR3 length: 14 residues. Trimming pared 0 bases from V and 9 bases from J, leaving 14 bases between. CDR3 DNA sequence: TGTGCCAGCAGCCAAGATCTTTACCAGTCGGCCCAGTACTTC. This translates into CASSQDLYQSAQYF.

In this sample, this clonotype turned up many times. The chain uses TRBV29-1 and TRBJ2-7; maybe TRBD2 (6 bases). V dropped 7 bases and J dropped 2 bases, with 18 bases sitting between them. The CDR3 has 14 residues. The V gene's germline CDR1 is SQVTM and CDR2 ANQGSEA. CDR3 amino acids: CSDARDSRAYEQYF. CDR3 nucleotides: TGCAGCGACGCACGGGACTCCCGAGCCTACGAGCAGTACTTC.

This clonotype was picked up a small number of times. The gene calls are TRBV4-3 and TRBJ2-2; maybe TRBD2 (6 bases). V lost 1 base, J lost 4 bases, and 10 bases lay in between. In germline, CDR1 is LGHNA, CDR2 YSLEER. The CDR3 spans 15 residues. The CDR3 DNA sequence: TGCGCCAGCAGCCAAGCGGGAGTAGTCACCGGGGAGCTGTTTTTT. Residues: CASSQAGVVTGELFF.

This clonotype showed up just once. This chain joins TRBV10-2 and TRBJ2-1; the match to TRBD1 covers 9 bases. There are 14 residues in the CDR3. Trimming took 6 bases from V and 11 from J; bases not matched to a gene: 11. Per germline, CDR1 WSHSY and CDR2 SAAADI. The CDR3 region is CASRAGTGRDKQFF. The CDR3 DNA reads as TGCGCCAGCAGAGCCGGGACAGGGAGGGATAAGCAGTTCTTC.